This TCR beta chain was recorded in a study of cytomegalovirus exposure and HLA in healthy donors. Turning to the study itself: Within the Caucasian-associated ancestry cluster were around 81% of the 398 genotyped donors. General observations from the study: A prior analysis recorded that most TCR beta V segments were productive about 87% or about 30% of the time.

Primers included in the PCR were 60 Vbeta and 13 Jbeta primers. Using immunoSEQ multiplex PCR, the repertoire was profiled, and TCRdb retains in-frame clones only, with some absent. The table records more than 130,000 clones, under 80% of them present only once. This clone was picked up one time. Its cognate antigen is unknown. Germline V lookup: CDR1 KGHSH, CDR2 LQKENI. The CDR3 runs to 14 residues. V lost 4 bases, J lost 4 bases, and 4 bases stayed unmatched. Healthy bone marrow donors made up the cohort. The chain employs TRBV18 and TRBJ2-5, with 9 positions matching TRBD1. The sample consisted of PBMCs. This clonotype originated in a male donor in good health and CMV-seronegative. CDR3 in amino acids: CASSRQGGGETQYF. The CDR3 DNA reads TGTGCCAGCTCACGACAGGGGGGCGGAGAGACCCAGTACTTC.